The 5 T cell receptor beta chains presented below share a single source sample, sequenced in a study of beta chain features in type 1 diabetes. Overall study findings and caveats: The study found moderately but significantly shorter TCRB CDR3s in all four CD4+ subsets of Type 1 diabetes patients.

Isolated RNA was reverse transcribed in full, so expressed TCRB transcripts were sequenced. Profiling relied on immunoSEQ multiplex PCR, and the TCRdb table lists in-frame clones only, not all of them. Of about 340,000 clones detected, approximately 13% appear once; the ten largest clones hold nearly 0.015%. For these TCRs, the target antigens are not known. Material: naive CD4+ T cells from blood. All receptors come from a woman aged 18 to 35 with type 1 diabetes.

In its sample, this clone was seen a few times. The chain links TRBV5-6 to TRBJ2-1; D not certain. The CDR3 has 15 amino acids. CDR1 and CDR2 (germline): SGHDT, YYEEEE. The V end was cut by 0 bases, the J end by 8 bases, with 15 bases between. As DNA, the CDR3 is TGTGCCAGCAGCTTGGCTAGGAAAGACCTCGATGAGCAGTTCTTC. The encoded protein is CASSLARKDLDEQFF.

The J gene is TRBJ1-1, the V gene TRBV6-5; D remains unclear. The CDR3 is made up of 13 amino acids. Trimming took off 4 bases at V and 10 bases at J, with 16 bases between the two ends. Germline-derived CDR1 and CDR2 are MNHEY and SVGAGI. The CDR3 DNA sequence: TGTGCCAGCAGTTCGTCACCACTCACCCCAGCTTTCTTT. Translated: CASSSSPLTPAFF.

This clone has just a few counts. The CDR3 sequence is CATSARLAGISGELFF. DNA for the CDR3: TGTGCCACCAGCGCCCGACTAGCGGGAATATCCGGGGAGCTGTTTTTT. The gene calls are TRBV15 and TRBJ2-2; 11 bases agree with TRBD2. Germline trimming cut 5 bases from V and 6 bases from J; bases unmatched to any gene: 8. Germline assignment: CDR1 LNHNV and CDR2 YYDKDF (reference sequence). The CDR3 extends over 16 amino acids.

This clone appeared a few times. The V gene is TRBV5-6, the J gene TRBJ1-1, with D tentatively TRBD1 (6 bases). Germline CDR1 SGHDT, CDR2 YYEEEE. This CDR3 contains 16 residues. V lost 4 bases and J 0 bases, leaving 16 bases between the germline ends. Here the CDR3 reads CASSPRGVGMNTEAFF. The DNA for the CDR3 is TGTGCCAGCAGCCCCAGGGGAGTAGGGATGAACACTGAAGCTTTCTTT. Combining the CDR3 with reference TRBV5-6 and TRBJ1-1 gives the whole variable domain DAGVTQSPTHLIKTRGQQVTLRCSPKSGHDTVSWYQQALGQGPQFIFQYYEEEERQRGNFPDRFSGHQFPNYSSELNVNALLLGDSALYLCASSPRGVGMNTEAFFGQGTRLTVV.

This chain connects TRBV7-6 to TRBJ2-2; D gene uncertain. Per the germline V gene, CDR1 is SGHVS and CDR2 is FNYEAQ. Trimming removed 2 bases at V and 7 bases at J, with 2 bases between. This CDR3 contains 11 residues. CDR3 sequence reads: CASSLRGELFF. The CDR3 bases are TGTGCCAGCAGCTTACGCGGGGAGCTGTTTTTT.